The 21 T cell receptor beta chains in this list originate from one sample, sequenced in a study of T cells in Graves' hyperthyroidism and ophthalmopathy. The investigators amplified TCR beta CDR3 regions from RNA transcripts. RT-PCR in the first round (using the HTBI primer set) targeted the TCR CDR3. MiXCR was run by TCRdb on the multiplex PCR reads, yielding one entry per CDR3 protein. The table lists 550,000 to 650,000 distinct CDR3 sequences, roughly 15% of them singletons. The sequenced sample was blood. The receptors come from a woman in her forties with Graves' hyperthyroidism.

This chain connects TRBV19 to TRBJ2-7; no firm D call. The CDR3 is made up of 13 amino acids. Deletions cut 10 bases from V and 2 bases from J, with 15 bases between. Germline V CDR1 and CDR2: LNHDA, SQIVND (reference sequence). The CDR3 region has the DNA TGTGCCACCCGGACCCCACAAGCCTACGAGCAGTACTTC. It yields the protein CATRTPQAYEQYF.

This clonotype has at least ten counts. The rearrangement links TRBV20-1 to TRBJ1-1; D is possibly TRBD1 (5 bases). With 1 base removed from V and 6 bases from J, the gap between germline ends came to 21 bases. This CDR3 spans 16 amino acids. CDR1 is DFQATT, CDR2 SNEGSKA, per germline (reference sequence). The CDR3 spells CSARGILGVAEAEAFF. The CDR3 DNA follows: TGCAGTGCTAGAGGGATTTTGGGGGTGGCGGAGGCTGAAGCTTTCTTT.

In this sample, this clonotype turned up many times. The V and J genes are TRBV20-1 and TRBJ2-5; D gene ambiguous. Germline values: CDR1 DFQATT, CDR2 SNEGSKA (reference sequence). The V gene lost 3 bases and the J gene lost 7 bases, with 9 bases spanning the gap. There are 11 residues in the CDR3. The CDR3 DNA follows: TGCAGTGCTAGCCCTGGAAGGACCCAGTACTTC. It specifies CSASPGRTQYF.

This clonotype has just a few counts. Here the CDR3 reads CASSQYRDTPDTQYF. For the CDR3, the DNA is TGTGCCAGCAGCCAGTACCGGGACACTCCAGATACGCAGTATTTT. The chain has TRBV7-9 and TRBJ2-3, with D possibly TRBD1 on 6 matching bases. Trimming stripped 5 bases from V and 4 bases from J, with 16 bases between. CDR3 length: 15 amino acids. Germline assignment: CDR1 SEHNR and CDR2 FQNEAQ (reference sequence).

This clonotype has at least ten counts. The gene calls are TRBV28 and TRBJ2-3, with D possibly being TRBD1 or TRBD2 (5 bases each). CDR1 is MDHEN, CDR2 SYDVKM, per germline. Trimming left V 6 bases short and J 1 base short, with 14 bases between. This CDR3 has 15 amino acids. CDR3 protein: CASRLGEYGTDTQYF. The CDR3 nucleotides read TGTGCCAGCAGATTGGGGGAGTATGGCACAGATACGCAGTATTTT.

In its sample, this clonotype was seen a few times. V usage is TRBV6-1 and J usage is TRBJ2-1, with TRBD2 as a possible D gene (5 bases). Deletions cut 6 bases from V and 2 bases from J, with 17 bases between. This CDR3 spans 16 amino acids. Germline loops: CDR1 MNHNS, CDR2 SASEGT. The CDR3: CASSLFLAGAYNEQFF. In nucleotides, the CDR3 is TGTGCCAGCAGCTTATTTCTAGCAGGAGCCTACAATGAGCAGTTCTTC.

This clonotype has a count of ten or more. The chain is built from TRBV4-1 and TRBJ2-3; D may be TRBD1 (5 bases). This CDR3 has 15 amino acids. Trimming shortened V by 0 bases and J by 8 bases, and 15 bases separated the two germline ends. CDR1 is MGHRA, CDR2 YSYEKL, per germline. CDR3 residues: CASSQDSQGRSTQYF. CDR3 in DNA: TGCGCCAGCAGCCAAGATTCGCAGGGTCGGAGTACGCAGTATTTT.

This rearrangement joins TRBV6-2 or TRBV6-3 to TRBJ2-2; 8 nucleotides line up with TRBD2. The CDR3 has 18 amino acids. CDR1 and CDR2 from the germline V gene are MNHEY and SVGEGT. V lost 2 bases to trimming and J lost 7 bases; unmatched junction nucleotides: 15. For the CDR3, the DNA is TGTGCCAGCAGTTACCCTCCGAGACTAGCGTTCCCGATCGGGGAGCTGTTTTTT. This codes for CASSYPPRLAFPIGELFF.

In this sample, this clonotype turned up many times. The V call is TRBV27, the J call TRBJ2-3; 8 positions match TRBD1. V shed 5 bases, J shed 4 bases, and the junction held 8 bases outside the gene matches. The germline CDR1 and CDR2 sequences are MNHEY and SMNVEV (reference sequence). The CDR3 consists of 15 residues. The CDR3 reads CASSPQAGGPDTQYF. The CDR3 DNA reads TGTGCCAGCAGTCCTCAAGCAGGGGGCCCAGATACGCAGTATTTT.

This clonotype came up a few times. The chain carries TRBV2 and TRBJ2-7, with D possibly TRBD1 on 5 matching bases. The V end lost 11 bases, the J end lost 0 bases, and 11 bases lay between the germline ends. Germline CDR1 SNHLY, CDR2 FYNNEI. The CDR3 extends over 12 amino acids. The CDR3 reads CALARDSYEQYF. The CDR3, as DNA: TGTGCCTTGGCCAGGGACTCCTACGAGCAGTACTTC.

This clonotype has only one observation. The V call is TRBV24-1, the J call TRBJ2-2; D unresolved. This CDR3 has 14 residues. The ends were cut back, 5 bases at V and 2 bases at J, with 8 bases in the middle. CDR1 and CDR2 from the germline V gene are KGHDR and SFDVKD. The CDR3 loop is CATSVFYNTGELFF. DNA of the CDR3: TGTGCCACCAGTGTATTCTATAACACCGGGGAGCTGTTTTTT.

CDR3 residues: CASSSEDRLEGNNEQFF. The DNA for the CDR3 is TGTGCCAGCAGCTCAGAAGACAGGCTGGAAGGGAACAATGAGCAGTTCTTC. The chain couples TRBV7-9 to TRBJ2-1, with a weak D call TRBD1 (6 bases). The CDR3 consists of 17 residues. Trimming pared 4 bases from V and 5 bases from J, leaving 21 bases between. Germline V CDR1 and CDR2: SEHNR, FQNEAQ (reference sequence).

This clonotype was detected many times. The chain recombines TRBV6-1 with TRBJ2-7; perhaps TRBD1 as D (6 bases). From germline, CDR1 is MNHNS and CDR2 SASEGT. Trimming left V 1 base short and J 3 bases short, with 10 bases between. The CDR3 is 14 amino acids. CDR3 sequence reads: CASSEVAGDYEQYF. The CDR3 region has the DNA TGTGCCAGCAGTGAAGTGGCAGGGGACTACGAGCAGTACTTC.

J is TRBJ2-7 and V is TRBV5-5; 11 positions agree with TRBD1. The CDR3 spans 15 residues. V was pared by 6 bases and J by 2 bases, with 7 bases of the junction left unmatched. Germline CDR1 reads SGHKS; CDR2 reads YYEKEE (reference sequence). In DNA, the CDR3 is TGTGCCAGCACTCTGGGACAGGGGGTAACCTACGAGCAGTACTTC. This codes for CASTLGQGVTYEQYF. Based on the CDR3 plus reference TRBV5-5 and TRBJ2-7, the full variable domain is DAGVTQSPTHLIKTRGQQVTLRCSPISGHKSVSWYQQVLGQGPQFIFQYYEKEERGRGNFPDRFSARQFPNYSSELNVNALLLGDSALYLCASTLGQGVTYEQYFGPGTRLTVT.

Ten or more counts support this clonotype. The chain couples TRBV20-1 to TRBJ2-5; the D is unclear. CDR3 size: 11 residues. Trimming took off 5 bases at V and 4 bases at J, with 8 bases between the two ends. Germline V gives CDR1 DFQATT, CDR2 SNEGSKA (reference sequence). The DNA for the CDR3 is TGCAGTGCTTGGTGGGGAGAGACCCAGTACTTC. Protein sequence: CSAWWGETQYF.

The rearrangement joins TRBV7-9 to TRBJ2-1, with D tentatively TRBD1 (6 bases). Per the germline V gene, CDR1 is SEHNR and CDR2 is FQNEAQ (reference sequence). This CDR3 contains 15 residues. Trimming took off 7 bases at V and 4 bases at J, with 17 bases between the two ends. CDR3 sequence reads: CASIPIRGPYNEQFF. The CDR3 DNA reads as TGTGCCAGCATCCCAATCAGGGGACCTTACAATGAGCAGTTCTTC.

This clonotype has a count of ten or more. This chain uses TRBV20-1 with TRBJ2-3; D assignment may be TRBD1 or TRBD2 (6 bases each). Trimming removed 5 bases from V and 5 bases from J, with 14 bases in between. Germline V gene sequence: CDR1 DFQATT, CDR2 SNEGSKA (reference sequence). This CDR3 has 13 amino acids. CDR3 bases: TGCAGTGCTTGGGACTTCAGGGGAGATACGCAGTATTTT. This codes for CSAWDFRGDTQYF.

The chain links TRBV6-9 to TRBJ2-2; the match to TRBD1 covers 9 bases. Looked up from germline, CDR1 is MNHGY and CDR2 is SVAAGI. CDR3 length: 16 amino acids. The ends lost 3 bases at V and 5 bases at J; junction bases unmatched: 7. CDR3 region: CASSYAGTGLTGELFF. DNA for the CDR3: TGTGCCAGCAGTTACGCCGGGACAGGGCTGACCGGGGAGCTGTTTTTT.

CDR3 bases: TGCAGTGCTGCCGCCCTCGGACTAGCGTTCTACAATGAGCAGTTCTTC. It codes for CSAAALGLAFYNEQFF. The V and J genes are TRBV20-1 and TRBJ2-1; 9 nucleotides line up with TRBD2. The CDR3 has 16 residues. Unmatched junction bases numbered 11, after V lost 5 bases and J lost 3 bases. Germline V gene data show CDR1 as DFQATT and CDR2 as SNEGSKA (reference sequence).

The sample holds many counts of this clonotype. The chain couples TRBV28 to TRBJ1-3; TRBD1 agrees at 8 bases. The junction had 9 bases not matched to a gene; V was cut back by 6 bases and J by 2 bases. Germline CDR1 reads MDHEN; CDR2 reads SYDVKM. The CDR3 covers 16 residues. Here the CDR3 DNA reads TGTGCCAGCAGCGACCGACCAGGGGGCGCTGGAAACACCATATATTTT. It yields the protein CASSDRPGGAGNTIYF. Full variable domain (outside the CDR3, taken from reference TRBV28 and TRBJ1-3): DVKVTQSSRYLVKRTGEKVFLECVQDMDHENMFWYRQDPGLGLRLIYFSYDVKMKEKGDIPEGYSVSREKKERFSLILESASTNQTSMYLCASSDRPGGAGNTIYFGEGSWLTVV.

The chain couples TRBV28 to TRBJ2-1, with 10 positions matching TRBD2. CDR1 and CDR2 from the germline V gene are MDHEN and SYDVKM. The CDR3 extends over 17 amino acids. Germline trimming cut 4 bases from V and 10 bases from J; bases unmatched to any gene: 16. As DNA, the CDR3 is TGTGCCAGCAGTTCTCACCTTATAGCGGGAGGAGTAGGGGAGCAGTTCTTC. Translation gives CASSSHLIAGGVGEQFF.